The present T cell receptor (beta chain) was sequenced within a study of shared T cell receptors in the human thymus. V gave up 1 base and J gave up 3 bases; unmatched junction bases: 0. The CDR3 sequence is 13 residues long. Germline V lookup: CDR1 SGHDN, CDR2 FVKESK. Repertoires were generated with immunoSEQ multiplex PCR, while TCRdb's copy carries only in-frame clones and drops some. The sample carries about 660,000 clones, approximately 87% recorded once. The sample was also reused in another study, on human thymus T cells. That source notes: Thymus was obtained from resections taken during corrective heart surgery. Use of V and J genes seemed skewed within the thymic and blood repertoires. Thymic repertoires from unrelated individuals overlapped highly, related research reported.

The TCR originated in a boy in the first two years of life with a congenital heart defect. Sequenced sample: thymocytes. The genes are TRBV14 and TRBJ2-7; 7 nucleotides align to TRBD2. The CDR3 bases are TGTGCCAGCAGCCAAGGGACTAGCTACGAGCAGTACTTC. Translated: CASSQGTSYEQYF.